This TCR beta chain stems from a study of blood T cell repertoires in COVID-19. Overall study context: Sources were T cells, B-cell-depleted T cells, or PBMCs; the material itself was cDNA or gDNA.

Clones were sequenced by immunoSEQ multiplex PCR, and TCRdb holds only the in-frame ones, with some missing. This sample carries 250,000 to 300,000 clones, approximately 87% of them seen once, and the ten largest clones take about 4.9%. The V and J ends lost 2 bases and 1 base, in that order; junction bases with no gene match: 9. The CDR3 contains 16 residues. The germline V gene has CDR1 SGHNT and CDR2 YYREEE (reference sequence). The source is a man between 60 and 75 years old who had recovered from COVID-19. The source material was peripheral blood. The J gene is TRBJ2-7, the V gene TRBV5-4, with 7 bases matching TRBD2. The CDR3 DNA reads TGTGCCAGCAGCTTAGGGGAGGGGTCCGGGTCCTACGAGCAGTACTTC. Its protein is CASSLGEGSGSYEQYF.